These T cell receptor beta chains were read from a single sample in a study of shared clonotypes between healthy human individuals. The assay was immunoSEQ multiplex PCR, and TCRdb's table has in-frame clones only and misses some. Of about 820,000 clones in the sample, around 93% were seen once. Source material: naive CD8+ T cells sorted from blood. The receptors originated from a man aged 25 to 40 in good health. CDR3s include the opening cysteine and the closing phenylalanine or tryptophan. The D gene is left open where the match is weak. Some rows mark clone size as missing; the rest say once, few, many or name a class of expanded clone.

j_call v_call clone_size d_call cdr3_aa cdr3_nt
TRBJ2-7 TRBV4-1 NA NA CASSQHTALPYEQYF TGCGCCAGCAGCCAACATACCGCGCTCCCTTACGAGCAGTACTTC
TRBJ1-1 TRBV7-6 NA NA CASSSQRGFANTEAFF TGTGCCAGCAGCTCCCAGCGTGGTTTTGCTAACACTGAAGCTTTCTTT
TRBJ2-3 TRBV11-2 NA TRBD1 CASSEGTGGIKVTDTQYF TGTGCCAGCAGCGAAGGGACAGGGGGCATTAAAGTCACAGATACGCAGTATTTT
TRBJ2-2 TRBV21-1 once NA CASSKGRAARVNGELFF TGTGCCAGCAGCAAAGGTCGGGCGGCGCGGGTGAACGGGGAGCTGTTTTTT
TRBJ2-7 TRBV7-2 NA TRBD1 CASTLTPGQGFYEQYF TGTGCCAGCACCCTAACCCCGGGACAGGGGTTTTACGAGCAGTACTTC
TRBJ2-7 TRBV6-5 NA TRBD2 CASSYGTSGYEQYF TGTGCCAGCAGTTACGGGACTAGCGGATACGAGCAGTACTTC
TRBJ2-7 TRBV4-1 NA TRBD1 CASSQAFWSGQGTYEQYF TGCGCCAGCAGCCAAGCATTTTGGTCCGGACAGGGGACCTACGAGCAGTACTTC
TRBJ1-1 TRBV28 NA NA CASSLQYEAFF TGTGCCAGCAGCCTCCAATATGAAGCTTTCTTT
TRBJ2-1 TRBV15 once NA CATSPSWADSYNEQFF TGTGCCACCAGCCCTTCGTGGGCGGATTCCTACAATGAGCAGTTCTTC
TRBJ1-2 TRBV10-3 few NA CAISEDSSNYGYTF TGTGCCATCAGTGAAGACAGTTCTAACTATGGCTACACCTTC
TRBJ2-7 TRBV30 NA TRBD2 CAWSGLAQSSYEQYF TGTGCCTGGAGCGGACTAGCTCAGAGCTCCTACGAGCAGTACTTC
TRBJ2-5 TRBV11-1 NA TRBD1 CASSPRDSSQETQYF TGTGCCAGCAGCCCCCGGGACAGCAGTCAAGAGACCCAGTACTTC
TRBJ2-1 TRBV29-1 NA TRBD1 CSPRTGDYNEQFF TGCAGTCCACGGACAGGGGACTACAATGAGCAGTTCTTC
TRBJ2-3 TRBV29-1 NA TRBD2 CSVETGLVETDTQYF TGCAGCGTCGAAACGGGACTAGTTGAGACAGATACGCAGTATTTT
TRBJ2-7 TRBV14 NA NA CASSPTGYEQYF TGTGCCAGCAGCCCCACGGGCTACGAGCAGTACTTC
TRBJ2-7 TRBV19 NA NA CASAAGHSYEQYF TGTGCCAGTGCAGCCGGACACTCCTACGAGCAGTACTTC
TRBJ2-1 TRBV7-9 NA NA CASSSPLGTSSEQFF TGTGCCAGCAGCTCACCCCTAGGGACCTCGAGTGAGCAGTTCTTC
TRBJ2-3 TRBV2 NA NA CASSLGGGRGDTQYF TGTGCCAGCAGTTTGGGCGGTGGCCGCGGAGATACGCAGTATTTT
TRBJ2-7 TRBV9 NA TRBD2 CASSGKSGRLYEQYF TGTGCCAGCAGCGGGAAGAGCGGGAGGCTATACGAGCAGTACTTC
TRBJ1-5 TRBV2 NA NA CASSEYSQEVYSNQPQHF TGTGCCAGCAGTGAATATAGCCAGGAGGTCTATAGCAATCAGCCCCAGCATTTT
TRBJ2-3 TRBV28 NA TRBD2 CASSPPGLAGDTVLGDTQYF TGTGCCAGCAGTCCCCCGGGACTAGCGGGAGATACGGTCTTGGGAGATACGCAGTATTTT
TRBJ1-1 TRBV28 NA NA CASSLGARVRAFF TGTGCCAGCAGTTTAGGGGCAAGGGTGAGAGCTTTCTTT
TRBJ1-2 TRBV5-6 NA TRBD1 CASSVQGFGYTF TGTGCCAGCAGCGTACAGGGGTTTGGCTACACCTTC
TRBJ2-7 TRBV19 NA TRBD1 CASSLSGQGLEQYF TGTGCCAGTAGTCTTTCGGGACAGGGTCTCGAGCAGTACTTC
TRBJ1-5 TRBV15 NA NA CATSRLRDQPQHF TGTGCCACCAGCAGACTTCGGGACCAGCCCCAGCATTTT
TRBJ2-7 TRBV5-3 NA TRBD1 CARSLVGQSGRGQYEQYF TGTGCCAGAAGCTTGGTAGGGCAATCGGGCAGGGGGCAATACGAGCAGTACTTC
TRBJ2-7 TRBV11-2 NA NA CASSFPGPDEQYF TGTGCCAGCAGCTTCCCGGGGCCGGACGAGCAGTACTTC
TRBJ1-1 TRBV5-1 once TRBD1 CASSWEQGLNTEAFF TGCGCCAGCAGCTGGGAACAGGGGCTGAACACTGAAGCTTTCTTT
TRBJ2-1 TRBV4-1 NA NA CASSQGGTGRYNEQFF TGCGCCAGCAGCCAAGGAGGGACTGGTCGCTACAATGAGCAGTTCTTC
TRBJ1-2 TRBV4-1 NA NA CASSHESGRRLDGYTF TGCGCCAGCAGCCATGAATCGGGCCGGAGGTTGGATGGCTACACCTTC
TRBJ2-5 TRBV27 NA NA CASSLGGFQETQYF TGTGCCAGCAGTTTAGGAGGTTTCCAAGAGACCCAGTACTTC
TRBJ2-1 TRBV18 NA TRBD1 CASSPRPGQGPPEQFF TGTGCCAGCTCACCCCGACCGGGACAGGGGCCTCCTGAGCAGTTCTTC
TRBJ2-7 TRBV4-1 NA TRBD1 CASSPTDRAREQYF TGCGCCAGCAGCCCAACTGACAGGGCACGCGAGCAGTACTTC
TRBJ2-1 TRBV5-6 NA NA CATGGAGEQFF TGTGCCACTGGGGGGGCCGGTGAGCAGTTCTTC
TRBJ2-7 TRBV6-6 NA NA CASSYTLMYEQYF TGTGCCAGCAGTTACACCCTCATGTACGAGCAGTACTTC
TRBJ2-7 TRBV28 NA TRBD2 CASSPRLAGLYEQYF TGTGCCAGCAGTCCCCGCTTAGCGGGGCTCTACGAGCAGTACTTC
TRBJ2-7 TRBV23-1 once NA CASSRIPYEQYF TGCGCCAGCAGTCGTATTCCCTACGAGCAGTACTTC
TRBJ1-2 TRBV27 NA TRBD1 CASSLSRQGGSNGYTF TGTGCCAGCAGTTTATCCCGGCAGGGGGGGTCCAATGGCTACACCTTC
TRBJ1-2 TRBV28 NA NA CASSYLQGVFGYTF TGTGCCAGCAGTTACCTACAGGGAGTTTTTGGCTACACCTTC
TRBJ2-7 TRBV27 NA NA CASSFQDRPYEQYF TGTGCCAGCAGTTTCCAAGACAGGCCCTACGAGCAGTACTTC
TRBJ2-7 TRBV14 NA TRBD1 CASSHTGDPYEQYF TGTGCCAGCAGCCATACAGGGGACCCCTACGAGCAGTACTTC
TRBJ2-7 TRBV6-6 NA NA CASSYPPRTGYEQYF TGTGCCAGCAGTTACCCCCCCCGTACAGGGTACGAGCAGTACTTC
TRBJ1-2 TRBV7-8 NA NA CASSLAPRGGYGYTF TGTGCCAGCAGCTTAGCGCCTAGGGGAGGGTATGGCTACACCTTC
TRBJ2-2 TRBV29-1 NA NA CSVVSQGVIGELFF TGCAGCGTTGTTAGTCAGGGAGTCATCGGGGAGCTGTTTTTT
TRBJ1-2 TRBV5-1 NA NA CASSLEHGYGYTF TGCGCCAGCAGCTTGGAGCACGGCTATGGCTACACCTTC
TRBJ2-1 TRBV19 NA TRBD1 CASSMGTDRGLGTYNEQFF TGTGCCAGTAGTATGGGTACGGACAGGGGGCTTGGTACCTACAATGAGCAGTTCTTC
TRBJ2-7 TRBV9 NA TRBD1 CASSVEEGGREQYF TGTGCCAGCAGCGTAGAAGAAGGGGGCCGCGAGCAGTACTTC
TRBJ2-1 TRBV7-2 NA TRBD2 CASSLGERLAGGEGEQFF TGTGCCAGCAGCTTAGGGGAGCGACTAGCGGGAGGAGAAGGTGAGCAGTTCTTC
TRBJ2-7 TRBV6-6 NA NA CASSYSPSNEQYF TGTGCCAGCAGTTACTCTCCTTCTAACGAGCAGTACTTC
TRBJ1-2 TRBV7-9 NA TRBD1 CASSSHLTGMGYGYTF TGTGCCAGCAGCTCCCATCTGACAGGGATGGGGTATGGCTACACCTTC
TRBJ2-7 TRBV6-4 NA NA CASSDPTPPAYEQYF TGTGCCAGCAGTGACCCGACACCGCCTGCCTACGAGCAGTACTTC
TRBJ1-4 TRBV7-6 NA NA CASSFLVGEHTTNEKLFF TGTGCCAGCAGCTTCCTCGTGGGGGAACACACAACTAATGAAAAACTGTTTTTT
TRBJ2-5 TRBV28 NA TRBD2 CASSRGLAGQETQYF TGTGCCAGCAGTAGAGGACTAGCGGGGCAAGAGACCCAGTACTTC